What follows describes a single TCR beta chain. Antigen: not known. This sample is drawn from a study of cytomegalovirus exposure and HLA in healthy donors. Study-wide findings and caveats: A missense variant in DCLRE1C was later tied to TCR beta V- and J-gene trimming. The listing of 150 or so TCR beta chains classed them as cytomegalovirus-associated.

Germline V gene data show CDR1 as LNHNV and CDR2 as YYDKDF (reference sequence). The V segment lost 1 base and the J segment 4 bases; nucleotides outside the gene matches: 3. The CDR3 extends over 15 amino acids. Though probably carrying unrecorded immune exposures, donors were nominally healthy at sampling. Primers: 60 Vbeta forward and 13 Jbeta reverse. Only in-frame clones appear in the TCRdb table, and some are missing; sequencing was by immunoSEQ multiplex PCR. In the table there are 190,000 or so clones, 82% of which are singletons. The chain links TRBV15 to TRBJ2-1; 8 nucleotides match TRBD1. The source material was PBMCs. The sequence was collected from a boy aged 2 to 10 in good health and CMV-seronegative. The CDR3 reads CATSRGQGTYNEQFF. The CDR3 DNA reads TGTGCCACCAGCAGAGGACAGGGGACTTACAATGAGCAGTTCTTC.